This T cell receptor (beta chain) was observed in a study of control samples from healthy donors and cancer patients. Some clones are missing from TCRdb's copy, which holds only in-frame ones; the method was immunoSEQ multiplex PCR. Of over 85,000 clones detected, 70% to 85% appear once; the ten largest clones hold around 40%. The CDR3 has 15 amino acids. Germline lookup yields CDR1 LNHNV and CDR2 YYDKDF (reference sequence). V lost 3 bases and J lost 2; bases outside the gene matches: 3. The sequence came from a man aged 65 to 85 with lung cancer. The rearrangement links TRBV15 to TRBJ2-3; 9 bases map to TRBD2. The sample was PBMCs. This CDR3 reads CATSRLAGITDTQYF. The CDR3 DNA reads TGTGCCACCAGCAGGCTAGCGGGAATCACAGATACGCAGTATTTT.